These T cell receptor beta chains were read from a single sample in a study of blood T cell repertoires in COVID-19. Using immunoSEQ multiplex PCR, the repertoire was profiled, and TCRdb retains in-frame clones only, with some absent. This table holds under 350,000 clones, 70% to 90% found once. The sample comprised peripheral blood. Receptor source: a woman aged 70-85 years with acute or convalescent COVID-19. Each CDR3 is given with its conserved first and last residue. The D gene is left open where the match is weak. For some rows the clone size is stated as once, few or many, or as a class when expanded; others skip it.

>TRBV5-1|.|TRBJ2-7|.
CASSPAGGSGYEQYF
TGCGCCAGCAGCCCCGCCGGCGGGTCGGGATACGAGCAGTACTTC
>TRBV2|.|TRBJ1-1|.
CASGPQGMNTEAFF
TGTGCCAGCGGTCCCCAGGGCATGAACACTGAAGCTTTCTTT
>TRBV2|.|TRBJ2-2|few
CASCRDSRGELFF
TGTGCCAGCTGCCGCGACAGCCGCGGGGAGCTGTTTTTT
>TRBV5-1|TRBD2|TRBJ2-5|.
CASSIQTSGQETQYF
TGCGCCAGCAGCATTCAGACTAGCGGGCAAGAGACCCAGTACTTC
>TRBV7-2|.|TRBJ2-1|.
CASSLPGLRNEQFF
TGTGCCAGCAGCCTCCCGGGACTCCGAAATGAGCAGTTCTTC
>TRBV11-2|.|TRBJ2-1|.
CASSPAGLVLEQFF
TGTGCCAGCAGCCCGGCGGGACTGGTCCTTGAGCAGTTCTTC
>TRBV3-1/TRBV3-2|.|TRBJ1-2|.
CASSQEADGYTF
TGTGCCAGCAGCCAAGAGGCGGATGGCTACACCTTC
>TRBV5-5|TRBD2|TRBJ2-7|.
CASSLASGGGYEQYF
TGTGCCAGCAGCTTGGCTAGCGGGGGGGGATACGAGCAGTACTTC
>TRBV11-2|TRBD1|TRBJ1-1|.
CASSLGRGQGSDTEAFF
TGTGCCAGCAGCTTAGGCAGGGGACAGGGAAGTGACACTGAAGCTTTCTTT
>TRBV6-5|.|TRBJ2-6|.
CASGGGANGANVLTF
TGTGCCAGCGGAGGGGGCGCGAATGGGGCCAACGTCCTGACTTTC
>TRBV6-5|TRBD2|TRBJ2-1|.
CASSSLAGGERNEQFF
TGTGCCAGCAGTTCTCTAGCGGGGGGCGAAAGGAATGAGCAGTTCTTC
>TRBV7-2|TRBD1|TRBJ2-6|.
CASSPRRGQGSSGANVLTF
TGTGCCAGCAGCCCAAGAAGGGGACAGGGGAGCTCTGGGGCCAACGTCCTGACTTTC
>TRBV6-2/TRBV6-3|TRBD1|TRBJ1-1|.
CASSYSGTGQDTEAFF
TGTGCCAGCAGTTACTCGGGGACGGGACAGGACACTGAAGCTTTCTTT
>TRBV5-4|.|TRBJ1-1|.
CASSRTGSNTEAFF
TGTGCCAGCAGCCGGACGGGGTCGAACACTGAAGCTTTCTTT
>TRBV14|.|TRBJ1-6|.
CASSQDPISTNSPLHF
TGTGCCAGCAGCCAAGATCCGATATCAACAAATTCACCCCTCCACTTT
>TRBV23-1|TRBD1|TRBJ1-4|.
CASSWDREATNEKLFF
TGCGCCAGCAGCTGGGACAGGGAGGCAACTAATGAAAAACTGTTTTTT
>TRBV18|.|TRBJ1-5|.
CASSRGPGTQPQHF
TGTGCCAGCTCCAGGGGCCCGGGGACACAGCCCCAGCATTTT
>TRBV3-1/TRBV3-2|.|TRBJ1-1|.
CASSPNSPRGAFF
TGTGCCAGCAGCCCAAACAGTCCCCGGGGAGCTTTCTTT
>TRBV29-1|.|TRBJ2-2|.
CSAVGGPSGELFF
TGCAGCGCTGTCGGGGGGCCTTCCGGGGAGCTGTTTTTT
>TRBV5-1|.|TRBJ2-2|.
CASSLGQEELFF
TGCGCCAGCAGCCTGGGCCAGGAGGAGCTGTTTTTT
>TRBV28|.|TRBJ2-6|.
CASSLGGSGANVLTF
TGTGCCAGCAGTTTAGGGGGGTCGGGGGCCAACGTCCTGACTTTC
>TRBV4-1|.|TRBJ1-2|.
CASSFQGRGYTF
TGCGCCAGCAGTTTCCAGGGCCGAGGCTACACCTTC
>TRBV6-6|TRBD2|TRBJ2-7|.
CASSYSGGPYEQYF
TGTGCCAGCAGTTATAGCGGGGGCCCCTACGAGCAGTACTTC
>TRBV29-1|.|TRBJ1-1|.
CSVGRVSGTEAFF
TGCAGCGTTGGGCGGGTGAGTGGCACTGAAGCTTTCTTT
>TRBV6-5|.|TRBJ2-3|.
CASSLSWTNTQYF
TGTGCCAGCAGTTTAAGCTGGACAAATACGCAGTATTTT
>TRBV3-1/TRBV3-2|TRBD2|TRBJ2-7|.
CASSHRGGWDSYEQYF
TGTGCCAGCAGCCACCGGGGGGGATGGGACTCCTACGAGCAGTACTTC
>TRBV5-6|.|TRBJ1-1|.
CASSLGERAEAFF
TGTGCCAGCAGCTTGGGTGAGAGGGCTGAAGCTTTCTTT
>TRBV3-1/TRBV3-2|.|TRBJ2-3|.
CASSQGGIDTQYF
TGTGCCAGCAGCCAAGGGGGCATAGATACGCAGTATTTT
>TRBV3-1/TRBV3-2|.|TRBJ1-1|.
CASSRGQNTEAFF
TGTGCCAGCAGCCGCGGACAGAACACTGAAGCTTTCTTT